This TCR beta chain was captured by sequencing in a study of T cell responses to AZD1222 COVID-19 vaccine. Sequencing used immunoSEQ multiplex PCR; TCRdb keeps in-frame clones, though not all of them. The data contain 100,000 to 120,000 clones, roughly four fifths of them singletons. Germline CDR1 is SNHLY and CDR2 is FYNNEI. The V and J ends lost 5 bases and 5 bases, in that order; junction bases with no gene match: 6. The CDR3 runs 14 residues. V usage is TRBV2 and J usage is TRBJ2-5; 9 bases match TRBD1. The input for sequencing was peripheral blood, taken on day 0 of AZD1222 vaccination. This clonotype was sampled from an adult in good health. CDR3 sequence: CASSKQGARETQYF. CDR3 DNA: TGTGCCAGCAGTAAACAGGGGGCGCGGGAGACCCAGTACTTC.